The rows below give T cell receptor beta chains drawn from one sample of a study of shared clonotypes between healthy human individuals. Assay used: immunoSEQ multiplex PCR; TCRdb lists only in-frame clones, some missing. The sample records about 680,000 clones, 92% being singletons. The sequenced sample consisted of naive CD8+ T cells sorted from blood. The receptors were gathered from a man aged 30 to 39 in good health. The CDR3 runs from the conserved cysteine through the conserved F or W. The D gene is left open where the match is weak. Expanded clones are given a class, and other clones once, few, many or no size at all.

clone_size	j_call	v_call	d_call	cdr3_nt	cdr3_aa
few	TRBJ2-2	TRBV9	.	TGTGCCAGCAGCGTAGACGGTAACACCGGGGAGCTGTTTTTT	CASSVDGNTGELFF
.	TRBJ2-7	TRBV27	.	TGTGCCAGCAGTTCCCGCTGGGGCGGAGGCTACGAGCAGTACTTC	CASSSRWGGGYEQYF
.	TRBJ2-7	TRBV27	.	TGTGCCAGCAGTTTCGCAGGATCTTTCTACGAGCAGTACTTC	CASSFAGSFYEQYF
.	TRBJ2-1	TRBV6-6	.	TGTGCCAGCAGTTACGCTAGCGCCAATAATGAGCAGTTCTTC	CASSYASANNEQFF
.	TRBJ2-4	TRBV6-5	.	TGTGCCAGCAGTTACTCGGCGGGGAGCAAAAACATTCAGTACTTC	CASSYSAGSKNIQYF
.	TRBJ2-2	TRBV4-1	TRBD2	TGCGCCAGCAGCCGGATCCAGGGGCGGCTAGCGGGAGCCGGCGGGGAGCTGTTTTTT	CASSRIQGRLAGAGGELFF
.	TRBJ2-7	TRBV7-3	TRBD1	TGTGCCAGCAGCTTACTAGCCTTTGGGACAGGGGTAGACTACGAGCAGTACTTC	CASSLLAFGTGVDYEQYF
.	TRBJ2-7	TRBV4-1	TRBD1	TGCGCCAGCAGCCAACACCCTACCGGGACAGGGCTAGACGAGCAGTACTTC	CASSQHPTGTGLDEQYF
.	TRBJ1-5	TRBV28	.	TGTACCAGCAGCCTTCTTTGGGGGGATAGCAATCAGCCCCAGCATTTT	CTSSLLWGDSNQPQHF
once	TRBJ1-1	TRBV7-9	.	TGTGCCAGCAGCTACCTCAGGCTCGCAGGGGCGAATCGGAACACTGAAGCTTTCTTT	CASSYLRLAGANRNTEAFF
.	TRBJ1-1	TRBV27	.	TGTGCCAGCAGTCGCCCGGGGCTCCCTGAAGCTTTCTTT	CASSRPGLPEAFF
.	TRBJ2-5	TRBV11-2	TRBD2	TGTGCCAGCAGCCAGGGACTAGCGGGAGACCAAGAGACCCAGTACTTC	CASSQGLAGDQETQYF
.	TRBJ2-1	TRBV11-3	TRBD2	TGTGCCAGCAGCCCAACGGCTAGCGGACGGAATGAGCAGTTCTTC	CASSPTASGRNEQFF
once	TRBJ2-5	TRBV5-4	TRBD1	TGTGCCAGCAGTTTTATGACAGGGGCAGAGACCCAGTACTTC	CASSFMTGAETQYF
.	TRBJ1-4	TRBV6-6	.	TGTGCCAGCAGTTACAATGAAAAACTGTTTTTT	CASSYNEKLFF
.	TRBJ2-2	TRBV6-5	.	TGTGCCAGCAGTTACTCGACGACCGGGGAGCTGTTTTTT	CASSYSTTGELFF
.	TRBJ2-5	TRBV7-9	.	TGTGCCAGCAGCCCGGATGGGGCCCAAGAGACCCAGTACTTC	CASSPDGAQETQYF
.	TRBJ1-1	TRBV2	.	TGTGCCAGCCTAGGGGAGGGTCCTGACACTGAAGCTTTCTTT	CASLGEGPDTEAFF
.	TRBJ1-2	TRBV7-6	.	TGTGCCAGCAGCTTTCTCGGGAGCGGTGGCTACACCTTC	CASSFLGSGGYTF
.	TRBJ2-1	TRBV6-6	TRBD2	TGTGCCAGCAGTTTTGAACTAGCGGGAGTAAGTGAGCAGTTCTTC	CASSFELAGVSEQFF
.	TRBJ1-1	TRBV30	.	TGTGCCTGGAGTAGAGCAGGGCAGAGCACTGAAGCTTTCTTT	CAWSRAGQSTEAFF
.	TRBJ1-5	TRBV25-1	.	TGTGCCAGCAGTGATGGAGGGGGGGGACCCGGGGTAGATCAGCCCCAGCATTTT	CASSDGGGGPGVDQPQHF